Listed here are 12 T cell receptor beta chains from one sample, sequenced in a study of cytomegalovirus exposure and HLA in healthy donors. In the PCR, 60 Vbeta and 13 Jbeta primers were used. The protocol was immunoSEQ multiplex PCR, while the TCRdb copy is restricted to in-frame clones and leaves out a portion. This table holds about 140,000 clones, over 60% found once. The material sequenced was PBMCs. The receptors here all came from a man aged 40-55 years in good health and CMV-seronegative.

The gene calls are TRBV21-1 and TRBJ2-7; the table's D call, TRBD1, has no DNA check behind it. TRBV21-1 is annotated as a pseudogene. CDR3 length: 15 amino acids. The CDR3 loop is CASSNRDRGVHEQYF. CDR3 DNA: TGTGCCAGCAGCAATCGCGACAGGGGAGTACACGAGCAGTACTTC.

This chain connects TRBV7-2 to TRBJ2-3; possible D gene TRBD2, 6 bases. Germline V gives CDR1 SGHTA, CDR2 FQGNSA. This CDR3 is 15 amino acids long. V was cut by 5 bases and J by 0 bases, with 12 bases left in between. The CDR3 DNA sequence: TGTGCCAGCAGCCGACAGCGGGTTAGCACAGATACGCAGTATTTT. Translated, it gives CASSRQRVSTDTQYF. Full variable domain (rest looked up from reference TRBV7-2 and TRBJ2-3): GAGVSQSPSNKVTEKGKDVELRCDPISGHTALYWYRQSLGQGLEFLIYFQGNSAPDKSGLPSDRFSAERTGGSVSTLTIQRTQQEDSAVYLCASSRQRVSTDTQYFGPGTRLTVL.

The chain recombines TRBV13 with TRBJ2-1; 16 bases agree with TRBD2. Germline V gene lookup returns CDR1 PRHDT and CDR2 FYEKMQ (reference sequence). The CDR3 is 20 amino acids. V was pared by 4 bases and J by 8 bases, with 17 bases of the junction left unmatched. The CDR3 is CASSSPWAGTSGGALDEQFF. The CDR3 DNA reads TGTGCCAGCAGCTCACCTTGGGCCGGGACTAGCGGGGGGGCCCTCGATGAGCAGTTCTTC.

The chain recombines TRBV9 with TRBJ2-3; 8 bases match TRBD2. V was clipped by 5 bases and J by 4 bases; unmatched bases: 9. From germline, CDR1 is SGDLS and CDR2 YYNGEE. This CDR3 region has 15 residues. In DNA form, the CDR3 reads TGTGCCAGCAGGGGAACGGGAGGGGAGGCAGATACGCAGTATTTT. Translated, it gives CASRGTGGEADTQYF.

The CDR3 DNA is TGTGCCAGCAGTTGGGACAGCAGTCGGCCCCAGCATTTT. This translates into CASSWDSSRPQHF. The J gene is TRBJ1-5, the V gene TRBV27; 7 positions agree with TRBD1. This CDR3 comprises 13 residues. J lost 9 bases, V lost 4 bases, and 6 bases had no gene match. Germline CDR1 is MNHEY and CDR2 is SMNVEV (reference sequence).

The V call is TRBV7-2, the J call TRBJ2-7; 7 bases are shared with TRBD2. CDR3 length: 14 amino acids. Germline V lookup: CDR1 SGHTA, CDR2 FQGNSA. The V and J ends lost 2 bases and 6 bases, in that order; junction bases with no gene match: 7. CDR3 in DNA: TGTGCCAGCAGCTTATGGAGCGGGAATCGCGAGCAGTACTTC. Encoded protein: CASSLWSGNREQYF.

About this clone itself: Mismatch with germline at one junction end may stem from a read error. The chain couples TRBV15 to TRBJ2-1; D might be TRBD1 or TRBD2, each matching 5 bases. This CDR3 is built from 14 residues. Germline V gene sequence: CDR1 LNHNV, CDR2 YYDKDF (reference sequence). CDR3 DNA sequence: TGTGCCACCAGGAGAGGGCAGGGCGTGGATGAGCAGTTCTTC. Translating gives CATRRGQGVDEQFF.

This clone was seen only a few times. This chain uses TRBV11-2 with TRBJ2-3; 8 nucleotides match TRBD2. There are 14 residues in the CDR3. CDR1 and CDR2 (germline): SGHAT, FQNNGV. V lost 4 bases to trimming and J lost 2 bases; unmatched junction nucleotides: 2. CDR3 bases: TGTGCCAGCAGCTCCGGGGGGGACACAGATACGCAGTATTTT. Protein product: CASSSGGDTDTQYF.

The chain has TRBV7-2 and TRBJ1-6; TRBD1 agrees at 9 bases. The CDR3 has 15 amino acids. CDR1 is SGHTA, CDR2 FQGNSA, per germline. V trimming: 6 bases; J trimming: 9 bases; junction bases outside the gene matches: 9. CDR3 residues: CASRSGTGLISPLHF. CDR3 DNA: TGTGCCAGCAGATCCGGGACAGGGTTGATTTCACCCCTCCACTTT.

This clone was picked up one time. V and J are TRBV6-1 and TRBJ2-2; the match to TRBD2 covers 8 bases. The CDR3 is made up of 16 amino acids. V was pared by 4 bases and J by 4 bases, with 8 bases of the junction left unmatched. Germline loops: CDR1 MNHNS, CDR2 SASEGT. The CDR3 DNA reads TGTGCCAGCAGTGTCTCGGGGACTAGAGCCACCGGGGAGCTGTTTTTT. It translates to CASSVSGTRATGELFF.

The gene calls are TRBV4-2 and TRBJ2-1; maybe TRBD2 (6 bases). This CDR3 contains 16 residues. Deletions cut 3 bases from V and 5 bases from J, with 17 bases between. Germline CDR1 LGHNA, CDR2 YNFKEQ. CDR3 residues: CASSQPSGGLNNEQFF. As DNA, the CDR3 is TGTGCCAGCAGCCAGCCTTCAGGAGGGCTTAACAATGAGCAGTTCTTC.

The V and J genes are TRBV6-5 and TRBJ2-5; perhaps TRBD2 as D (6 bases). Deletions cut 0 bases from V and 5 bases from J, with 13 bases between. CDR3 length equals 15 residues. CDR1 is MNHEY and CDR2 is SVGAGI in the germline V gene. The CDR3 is CASSYSLAQQETQYF. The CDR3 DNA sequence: TGTGCCAGCAGTTACTCCCTAGCGCAACAGGAGACCCAGTACTTC.